This T cell receptor (beta chain) originates from a study of T cells in localized non-small cell lung cancer. Regarding the study as a whole: Adjacent uninvolved lung had the highest clonality, suggesting focused antigen responses. Of the top 100 tumor clones, median roughly 55 were in adjacent lung, 25 to 30 among its top 100.

Of note for this clone: What it binds is not known.

Only in-frame clones appear in the TCRdb table, and some are missing; sequencing was by immunoSEQ multiplex PCR. Of tens of thousands of clones listed, about 76% are singletons. Germline V lookup: CDR1 MNHNY, CDR2 SVGAGI (reference sequence). V lost 2 bases and J lost 6, with 14 bases in between. The CDR3 consists of 14 residues. The gene calls are TRBV6-6 and TRBJ2-7; the D is unclear. The sequence derives from a man aged 40 to 70 with stage III lung adenocarcinoma. The sequencing here drew on peripheral blood mononuclear cells, taken before any cancer treatment. CDR3 DNA sequence: TGTGCCAGCAGTTACGGACCCGTCAGTTCCGAGCAGTACTTC. It specifies CASSYGPVSSEQYF.